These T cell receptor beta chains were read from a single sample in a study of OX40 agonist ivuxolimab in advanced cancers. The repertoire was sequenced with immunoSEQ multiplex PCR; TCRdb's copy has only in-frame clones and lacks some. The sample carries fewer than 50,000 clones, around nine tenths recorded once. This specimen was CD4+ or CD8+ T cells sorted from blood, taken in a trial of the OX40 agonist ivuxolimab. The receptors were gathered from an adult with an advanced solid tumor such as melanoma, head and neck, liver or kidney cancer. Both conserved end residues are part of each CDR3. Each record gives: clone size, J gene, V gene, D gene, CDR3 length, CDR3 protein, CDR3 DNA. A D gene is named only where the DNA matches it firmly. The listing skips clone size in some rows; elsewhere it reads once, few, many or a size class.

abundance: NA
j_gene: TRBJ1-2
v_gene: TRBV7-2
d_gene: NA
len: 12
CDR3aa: CASSLSRSGYTF
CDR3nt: TGTGCCAGCAGCTTATCAAGGTCTGGCTACACCTTC

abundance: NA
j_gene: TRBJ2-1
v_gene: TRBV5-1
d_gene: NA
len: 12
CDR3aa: CASSVGRNEQFF
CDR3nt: TGCGCCAGCAGCGTTGGGAGGAATGAGCAGTTCTTC

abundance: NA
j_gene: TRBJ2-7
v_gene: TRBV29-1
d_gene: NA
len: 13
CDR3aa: CSVGLEGAYEQYF
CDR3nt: TGCAGCGTTGGTCTAGAAGGGGCATACGAGCAGTACTTC

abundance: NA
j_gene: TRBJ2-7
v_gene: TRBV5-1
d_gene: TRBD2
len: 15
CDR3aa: CASSLALAGAYEQYF
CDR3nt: TGCGCCAGCAGCTTGGCACTAGCGGGAGCCTACGAGCAGTACTTC

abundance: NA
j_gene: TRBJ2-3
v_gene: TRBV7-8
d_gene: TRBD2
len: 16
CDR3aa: CASSFGLAGGTDTQYF
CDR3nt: TGTGCCAGCAGCTTCGGACTAGCGGGAGGAACAGATACGCAGTATTTT

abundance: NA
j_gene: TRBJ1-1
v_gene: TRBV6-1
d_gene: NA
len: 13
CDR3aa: CASIFIMNTEAFF
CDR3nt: TGTGCCAGCATTTTCATCATGAACACTGAAGCTTTCTTT

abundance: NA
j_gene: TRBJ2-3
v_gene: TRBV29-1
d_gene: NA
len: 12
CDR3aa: CSVESSTDTQYF
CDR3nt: TGCAGCGTTGAATCAAGCACAGATACGCAGTATTTT

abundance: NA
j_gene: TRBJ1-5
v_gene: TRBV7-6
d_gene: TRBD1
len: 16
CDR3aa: CASSAGDRVTNQPQHF
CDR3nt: TGTGCCAGCAGCGCCGGGGACAGGGTGACAAATCAGCCCCAGCATTTT

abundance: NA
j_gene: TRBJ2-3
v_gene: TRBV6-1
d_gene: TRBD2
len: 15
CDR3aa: CASKLAGGGRDTQYF
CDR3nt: TGTGCCAGCAAATTAGCGGGGGGCGGTAGAGATACGCAGTATTTT

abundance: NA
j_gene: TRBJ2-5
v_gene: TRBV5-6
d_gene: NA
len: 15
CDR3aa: CASSLGLPFQETQYF
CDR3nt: TGTGCCAGCAGCTTGGGACTACCCTTCCAAGAGACCCAGTACTTC

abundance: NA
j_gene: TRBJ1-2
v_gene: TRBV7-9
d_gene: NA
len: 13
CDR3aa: CASSLNRDYGYTF
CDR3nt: TGTGCCAGCAGCTTAAACAGGGATTATGGCTACACCTTC

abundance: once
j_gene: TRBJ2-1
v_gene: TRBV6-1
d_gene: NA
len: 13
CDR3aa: CASNPDRFFKQFF
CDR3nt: TGTGCCAGCAACCCAGACAGATTTTTCAAGCAGTTCTTC

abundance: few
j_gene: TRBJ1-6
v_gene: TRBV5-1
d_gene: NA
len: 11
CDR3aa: CASSLDDTLHF
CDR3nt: TGCGCCAGCAGCTTGGACGATACCCTCCACTTT

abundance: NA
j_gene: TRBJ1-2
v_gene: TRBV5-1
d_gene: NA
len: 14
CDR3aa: CASSATTGGYGYTF
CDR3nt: TGCGCCAGCAGCGCTACGACAGGCGGCTATGGCTACACCTTC

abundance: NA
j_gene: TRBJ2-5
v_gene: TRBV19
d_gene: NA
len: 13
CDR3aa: CASTSRFQETQYF
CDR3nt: TGTGCCAGTACCTCACGCTTCCAAGAGACCCAGTACTTC

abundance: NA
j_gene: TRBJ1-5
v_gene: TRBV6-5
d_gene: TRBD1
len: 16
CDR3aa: CASSYGTGNSNQPQHF
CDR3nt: TGTGCCAGCAGTTACGGGACAGGGAATAGCAATCAGCCCCAGCATTTT

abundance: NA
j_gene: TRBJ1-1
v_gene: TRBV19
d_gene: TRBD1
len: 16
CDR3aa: CASSIIRDRGHTEAFF
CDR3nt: TGTGCCAGTAGTATAATCCGGGACAGGGGTCACACTGAAGCTTTCTTT

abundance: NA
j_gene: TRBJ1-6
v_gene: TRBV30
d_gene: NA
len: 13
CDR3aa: CAWSDRFNSPLHF
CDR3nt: TGTGCCTGGAGTGACAGGTTCAATTCACCCCTCCACTTT

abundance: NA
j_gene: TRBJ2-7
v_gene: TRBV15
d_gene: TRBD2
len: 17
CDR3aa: CATSRDKSGTSSYEQYF
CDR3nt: TGTGCCACCAGCAGAGATAAGTCTGGGACTAGCTCCTACGAGCAGTACTTC

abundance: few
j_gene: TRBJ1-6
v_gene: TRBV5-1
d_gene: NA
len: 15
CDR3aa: CASSPAAGPNSPLHF
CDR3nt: TGCGCCAGCAGCCCCGCGGCAGGGCCGAATTCACCCCTCCACTTT

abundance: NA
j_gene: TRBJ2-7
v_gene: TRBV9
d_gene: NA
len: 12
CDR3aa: CASRGTANEQYF
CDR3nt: TGTGCCAGCAGAGGAACAGCCAACGAGCAGTACTTC

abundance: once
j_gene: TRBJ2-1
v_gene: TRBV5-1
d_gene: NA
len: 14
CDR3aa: CASSAYSSYNEQFF
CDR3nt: TGCGCCAGCAGCGCTTATAGCTCCTACAATGAGCAGTTCTTC

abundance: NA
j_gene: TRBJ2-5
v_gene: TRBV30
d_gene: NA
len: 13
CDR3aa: CAWRGAAQETQYF
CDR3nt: TGTGCCTGGAGGGGGGCAGCCCAAGAGACCCAGTACTTC

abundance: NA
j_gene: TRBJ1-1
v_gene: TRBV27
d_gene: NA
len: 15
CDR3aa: CASSPLGSRNTEAFF
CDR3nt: TGTGCCAGCAGCCCCCTAGGGTCGCGGAACACTGAAGCTTTCTTT

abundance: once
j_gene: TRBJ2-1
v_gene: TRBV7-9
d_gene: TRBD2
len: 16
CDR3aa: CASSLDRLAANNEQFF
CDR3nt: TGTGCCAGCAGCTTAGACAGACTAGCGGCTAACAATGAGCAGTTCTTC

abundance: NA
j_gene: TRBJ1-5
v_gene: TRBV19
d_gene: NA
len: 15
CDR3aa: CASSRGGQGNQPQHF
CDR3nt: TGTGCCAGTAGTCGGGGGGGTCAGGGCAATCAGCCCCAGCATTTT

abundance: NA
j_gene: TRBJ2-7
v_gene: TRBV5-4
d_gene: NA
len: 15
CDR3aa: CASSFDPEGVHEQYF
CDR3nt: TGTGCCAGCAGCTTTGACCCCGAGGGGGTCCACGAGCAGTACTTC

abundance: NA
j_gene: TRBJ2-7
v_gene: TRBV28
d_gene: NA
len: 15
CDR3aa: CASSPPGTKTYEQYF
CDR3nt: TGTGCCAGCAGCCCCCCCGGGACAAAAACCTACGAGCAGTACTTC

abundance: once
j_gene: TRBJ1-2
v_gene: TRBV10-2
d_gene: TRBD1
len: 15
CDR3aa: CASSPGGPKENGYTF
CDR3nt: TGCGCCAGCAGTCCAGGGGGCCCTAAGGAGAATGGCTACACCTTC

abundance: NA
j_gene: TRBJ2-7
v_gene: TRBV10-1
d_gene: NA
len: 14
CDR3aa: CASSERGITYEQYF
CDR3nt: TGCGCCAGCAGTGAGCGGGGGATTACCTACGAGCAGTACTTC

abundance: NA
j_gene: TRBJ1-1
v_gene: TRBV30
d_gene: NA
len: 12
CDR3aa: CAWSWGGTEAFF
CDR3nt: TGTGCCTGGAGTTGGGGGGGGACTGAAGCTTTCTTT

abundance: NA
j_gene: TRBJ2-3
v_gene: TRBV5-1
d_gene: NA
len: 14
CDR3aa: CASSLRQGTDTQYF
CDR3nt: TGCGCCAGCAGCCTTCGACAGGGCACAGATACGCAGTATTTT

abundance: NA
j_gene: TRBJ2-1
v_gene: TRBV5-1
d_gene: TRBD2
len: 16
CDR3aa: CASSRGLAVSYNEQFF
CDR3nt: TGCGCCAGCAGCCGAGGACTAGCGGTTTCCTACAATGAGCAGTTCTTC

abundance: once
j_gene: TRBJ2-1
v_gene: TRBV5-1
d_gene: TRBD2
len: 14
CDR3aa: CASSFGLAGDEQFF
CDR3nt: TGCGCCAGCAGCTTCGGACTAGCGGGAGATGAGCAGTTCTTC

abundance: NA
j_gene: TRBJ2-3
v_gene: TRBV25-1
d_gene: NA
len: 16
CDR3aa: CASSESGTPSTDTQYF
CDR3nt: TGTGCCAGCAGTGAATCCGGGACTCCTAGCACAGATACGCAGTATTTT

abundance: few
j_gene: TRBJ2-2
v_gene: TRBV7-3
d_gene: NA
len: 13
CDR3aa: CASSLRSTGELFF
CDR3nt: TGTGCCAGCAGCTTAAGGTCCACCGGGGAGCTGTTTTTT

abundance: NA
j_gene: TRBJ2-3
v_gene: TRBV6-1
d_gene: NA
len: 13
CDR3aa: CAGRDRITDTQYF
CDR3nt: TGTGCCGGACGAGACAGGATAACAGATACGCAGTATTTT

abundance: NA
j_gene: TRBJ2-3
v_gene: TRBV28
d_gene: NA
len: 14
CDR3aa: CASRLELLTDTQYF
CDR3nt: TGTGCCAGCAGGCTGGAATTACTCACAGATACGCAGTATTTT

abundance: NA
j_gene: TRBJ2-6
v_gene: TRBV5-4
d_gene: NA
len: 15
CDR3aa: CASSSQGTGANVLTF
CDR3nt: TGTGCCAGCAGCTCACAGGGTACTGGGGCCAACGTCCTGACTTTC

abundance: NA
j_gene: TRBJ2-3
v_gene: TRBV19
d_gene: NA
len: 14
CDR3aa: CASSKGGYTDTQYF
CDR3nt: TGTGCCAGTAGTAAAGGGGGTTACACAGATACGCAGTATTTT

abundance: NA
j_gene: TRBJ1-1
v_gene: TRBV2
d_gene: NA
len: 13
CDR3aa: CASSAQMRAEAFF
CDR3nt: TGTGCCAGCAGCGCCCAAATGAGAGCTGAAGCTTTCTTT

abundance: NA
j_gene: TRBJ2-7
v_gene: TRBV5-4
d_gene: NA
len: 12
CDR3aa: CASSRDLYEQYF
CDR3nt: TGTGCCAGCAGCCGGGACCTCTACGAGCAGTACTTC

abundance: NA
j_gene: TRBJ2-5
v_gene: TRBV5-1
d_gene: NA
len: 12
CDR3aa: CASAAGVETQYF
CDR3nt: TGCGCCAGCGCAGCAGGGGTGGAGACCCAGTACTTC

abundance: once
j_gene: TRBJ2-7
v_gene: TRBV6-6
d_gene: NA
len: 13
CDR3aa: CASSMDTPYEQYF
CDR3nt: TGTGCCAGCAGTATGGACACCCCCTACGAGCAGTACTTC

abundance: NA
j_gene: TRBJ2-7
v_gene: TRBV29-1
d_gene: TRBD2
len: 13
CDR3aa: CSVSSGPSYEQYF
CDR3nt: TGCAGCGTGTCTAGCGGTCCCTCCTACGAGCAGTACTTC

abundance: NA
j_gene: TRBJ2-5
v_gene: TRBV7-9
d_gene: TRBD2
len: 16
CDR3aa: CASSSGTSGMSETQYF
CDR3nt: TGTGCCAGCAGCTCCGGGACTAGCGGGATGTCAGAGACCCAGTACTTC

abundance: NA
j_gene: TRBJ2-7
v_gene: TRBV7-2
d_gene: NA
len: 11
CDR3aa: CASSWGDEQYF
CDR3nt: TGTGCCAGCAGCTGGGGGGACGAGCAGTACTTC

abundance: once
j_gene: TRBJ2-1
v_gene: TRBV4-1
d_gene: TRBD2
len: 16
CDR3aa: CASSQAVAGVKDEQFF
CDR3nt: TGCGCCAGCAGCCAAGCGGTGGCGGGAGTTAAGGATGAGCAGTTCTTC

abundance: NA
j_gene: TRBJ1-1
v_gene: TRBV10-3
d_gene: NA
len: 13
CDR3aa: CAISVQGNTEAFF
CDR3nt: TGTGCCATCAGTGTGCAGGGGAACACTGAAGCTTTCTTT

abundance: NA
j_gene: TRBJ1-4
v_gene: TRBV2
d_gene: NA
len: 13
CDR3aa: CASKRVTNEKLFF
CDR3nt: TGTGCCAGCAAGCGGGTCACTAATGAAAAACTGTTTTTT

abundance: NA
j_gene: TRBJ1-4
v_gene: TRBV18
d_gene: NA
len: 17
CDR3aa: CASSPPLADSTNEKLFF
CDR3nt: TGTGCCAGCTCACCACCTCTGGCAGACTCAACTAATGAAAAACTGTTTTTT